The rows below give T cell receptor beta chains drawn from one sample of a study of cytomegalovirus exposure and HLA in healthy donors. The assay was immunoSEQ multiplex PCR, and TCRdb's table has in-frame clones only and misses some. The repertoire holds 25,000 to 40,000 clones, approximately 47% seen once, with 1.5% to 2.5% in the top ten. The sequencing sample was made of PBMCs. All receptors come from a woman aged 45 to 65 in good health and CMV-seronegative. CDR3s include the opening cysteine and the closing phenylalanine or tryptophan. D genes are given only for firm matches. Where a row states a size, it is once, few, many or the class of an expanded clone; other rows omit it.

size	V	D	J	DNA	CDR3
few	TRBV5-6	TRBD1	TRBJ1-1	TGTGCCAGCAGCCCAACGACAGGGCGGAGAACTGAAGCTTTCTTT	CASSPTTGRRTEAFF
few	TRBV18	TRBD2	TRBJ2-1	TGTGCCAGCTCACCTCGAGCGGGAGACGAGTGGTTCTTC	CASSPRAGDEWFF
few	TRBV9	TRBD2	TRBJ2-5	TGTGCCAGCAGCGCCGGACTAGCACAAGAGACCCAGTACTTC	CASSAGLAQETQYF
-	TRBV5-5	TRBD1	TRBJ2-7	TGTGCCAGCAGCTTGGCCCGGCGGACAGGGGCCCCGGGGGAGCAGTACTTC	CASSLARRTGAPGEQYF
-	TRBV7-2	-	TRBJ2-2	TGTGCCAGCAGCCCGCCTAGTATAAGACGGACCGGGGAGCTGTTTTTT	CASSPPSIRRTGELFF
few	TRBV5-1	TRBD2	TRBJ2-3	TGCGCCAGCAGCTTAGGCCCCCGTCTAGCGGACCGCACAGATACGCAGTATTTT	CASSLGPRLADRTDTQYF
-	TRBV6-5	-	TRBJ2-3	TGTGCCAGCAGTGGGACTCCAAATACGCAGTATTTT	CASSGTPNTQYF
-	TRBV27	TRBD2	TRBJ2-7	TGTGCCAGCAGCCCTGGGACTAGCGGGATCTCCTACGAGCAGTACTTC	CASSPGTSGISYEQYF
few	TRBV27	TRBD2	TRBJ2-5	TGTGCCAGCAGTTTGCTAGCGGGGGGGCCGGGAGAGACCCAGTACTTC	CASSLLAGGPGETQYF
few	TRBV11-3	-	TRBJ1-1	TGTGCCAGCAGCTTAGGGGGGGGGTCTGAAGCTTTCTTT	CASSLGGGSEAFF
-	TRBV27	TRBD1	TRBJ2-7	TGTGCCAGCAGTCACCTACAGGGGAACCCCTACGAGCAGTACTTC	CASSHLQGNPYEQYF
-	TRBV28	-	TRBJ1-5	TGTGCCAGCACGGGCAGGGGTAATCAGCCCCAGCATTTT	CASTGRGNQPQHF
-	TRBV6-1	TRBD1	TRBJ2-5	TGTGCCAGCAGGGGACAGGGTACGGAGACCCAGTACTTC	CASRGQGTETQYF
-	TRBV14	TRBD1	TRBJ2-7	TGTGCCAGCAGCCCCTCGGGACAGGTCAGACCCTACGAGCAGTACTTC	CASSPSGQVRPYEQYF
-	TRBV11-1	-	TRBJ2-3	TGTGCCAGCAGCTTATTTATGCAGGAGGCAGATACGCAGTATTTT	CASSLFMQEADTQYF
few	TRBV5-6	TRBD2	TRBJ2-3	TGTGCCAGCAGCTTGGTAGCCCTCCTAGCGGGAGATAGGGCAGATACGCAGTATTTT	CASSLVALLAGDRADTQYF
once	TRBV9	-	TRBJ2-3	TGTGCCAGCAGCGTAGGAGGAGCCGCTCGGGATACGCAGTATTTT	CASSVGGAARDTQYF
-	TRBV11-2	TRBD2	TRBJ2-7	TGTGCCAGCAGCTTAGTTCGGCTAGCGGGCCACGAGCAGTACTTC	CASSLVRLAGHEQYF
few	TRBV28	-	TRBJ1-5	TGTGCCAGCAGTTTAAGGGGTGTGTGGCCCAATCAGCCCCAGCATTTT	CASSLRGVWPNQPQHF
few	TRBV27	-	TRBJ2-5	TGTGCCAGCAGTCTGTACGGGGAGACCCAGTACTTC	CASSLYGETQYF
few	TRBV6-1	-	TRBJ2-7	TGTGCCAGCAGACTTAGGGGCATAGAAGAGCAGTACTTC	CASRLRGIEEQYF
-	TRBV14	-	TRBJ2-2	TGTGCCAGCAGCCAGGACGACATTCCGCGACTAGACGAGACGACCGGGGAGCTGTTTTTT	CASSQDDIPRLDETTGELFF
-	TRBV13	TRBD2	TRBJ2-3	TGTGCCAGCAGCTCCCTCCTCCACAGAGCGGGGGTCACAGATACGCAGTATTTT	CASSSLLHRAGVTDTQYF
-	TRBV5-1	-	TRBJ2-7	TGCGCCAGCAGCCTCTCAAGGGGGACCTACGAGCAGTACTTC	CASSLSRGTYEQYF
-	TRBV7-9	-	TRBJ2-1	TGTGCCAGCAGCTTTCAGGGAAATGAGCAGTTCTTC	CASSFQGNEQFF
-	TRBV30	-	TRBJ2-1	TGTGCCTGGAGAGAAAGGGGTGAGCAGTTCTTC	CAWRERGEQFF
-	TRBV19	-	TRBJ1-5	TGTGCCAGTAGTATGGAAACCACAGGAACGTTTCAGCCCCAGCATTTT	CASSMETTGTFQPQHF
-	TRBV11-3	-	TRBJ2-2	TGTGCCAGCAGCTTAGGACTTAACACCGGGGAGCTGTTTTTT	CASSLGLNTGELFF
-	TRBV6-5	TRBD1	TRBJ1-6	TGTGCCAGCAGTACCGGGACAGCTAATTCACCCCTCCACTTT	CASSTGTANSPLHF
-	TRBV29-1	-	TRBJ2-2	TGCAGCGTTTTCAGCGGGGAGCTGTTTTTT	CSVFSGELFF
-	TRBV7-2	-	TRBJ2-6	TGTGCCAGCAGCTTAGTTTTAGGGAGCTCTGGGGCCAACGTCCTGACTTTC	CASSLVLGSSGANVLTF
-	TRBV5-1	TRBD2	TRBJ2-1	TGCGCCAGCAGCTTGGCCCTTAGACTAGCGGGAAACAGTATCCATGAGCAGTTCTTC	CASSLALRLAGNSIHEQFF
-	TRBV4-2	TRBD2	TRBJ2-5	TGTGCCAGCAGCCAAGATGGACCAGCGGGGGCAGAGACCCAGTACTTC	CASSQDGPAGAETQYF
few	TRBV4-2	-	TRBJ2-1	TGTGCCAGCAGCCACTCGGGACTGCACTACAATGAGCAGTTCTTC	CASSHSGLHYNEQFF
few	TRBV23-1	-	TRBJ2-3	TGCGCCAGCAGTCAATCGGGCAGGGGAGCAGGAGGTACGCAGTATTTT	CASSQSGRGAGGTQYF
-	TRBV10-3	-	TRBJ2-2	TGTGCCATCAGTTACACCGCCGGGGAGCTGTTTTTT	CAISYTAGELFF
-	TRBV15	-	TRBJ1-1	TGTGCCACCAGCAGAGGACAGGTAGCTGAAGCTTTCTTT	CATSRGQVAEAFF
few	TRBV4-1	-	TRBJ1-4	TGCGCCAGCAGCCACCAGGGTAACCGCAATGAAAAACTGTTTTTT	CASSHQGNRNEKLFF
-	TRBV7-9	TRBD2	TRBJ2-4	TGTGCCAGCAGCTCAAACCCTCCGGCTAGCGGCGCCAAAAACATTCAGTACTTC	CASSSNPPASGAKNIQYF
-	TRBV12-5	-	TRBJ1-3	TGTGCTAGCCGCGGGGGAGCCGGAAACACCATATATTTT	CASRGGAGNTIYF
-	TRBV2	-	TRBJ2-7	TGTGCCAGCAGTGCCCCTAAGGACACAGCAGGCTACGAGCAGTACTTC	CASSAPKDTAGYEQYF
-	TRBV5-1	-	TRBJ2-5	TGCGCCAGCAGCTTGGTACGCGGTCAAGAGACCCAGTACTTC	CASSLVRGQETQYF
-	TRBV30	-	TRBJ2-7	TGTGCCTGGAGTGCGTACTCCTACGAGCAGTACTTC	CAWSAYSYEQYF
few	TRBV29-1	-	TRBJ1-4	TGCAGCGTTGAACTCCGGGACACTAACGGAAAACTGTTTTTT	CSVELRDTNGKLFF
-	TRBV2	TRBD2	TRBJ2-7	TGTGCCAGCAGTGAAAGGGGTTACGGGGGGGCCCCTCGGGAGCAGTACTTC	CASSERGYGGAPREQYF
few	TRBV6-5	-	TRBJ2-7	TGTGCCAGCAGGGTCCGTGAGGCTGCCCCCTACGAGCAGTACTTC	CASRVREAAPYEQYF
-	TRBV18	TRBD1	TRBJ1-5	TGTGCCAGCTCACTGGAACGGGACAGGGCGCGGGATGGACAGCCCCAGCATTTT	CASSLERDRARDGQPQHF
-	TRBV7-2	TRBD2	TRBJ2-3	TGTGCCAGAGCTAGCGGGGGGCCCCTTTCCACAGATACGCAGTATTTT	CARASGGPLSTDTQYF
few	TRBV18	-	TRBJ2-7	TGTGCCAGCTCAAGGGAAGGGGGGGGTATCTACGAGCAGTACTTC	CASSREGGGIYEQYF
few	TRBV6-6	TRBD1	TRBJ1-4	TGTGCCAGCAATCAGGGGGGCGGTGAAAAACTGTTTTTT	CASNQGGGEKLFF
-	TRBV7-3	TRBD1	TRBJ1-1	TGTGCCAGCAGCGGGACAGCGAACACTGAAGCTTTCTTT	CASSGTANTEAFF
few	TRBV5-1	TRBD1	TRBJ1-1	TGCGCCAGCAGCTCGGGACAGAAGAACACTGAAGCTTTCTTT	CASSSGQKNTEAFF
-	TRBV7-9	-	TRBJ1-3	TGTGCCAGCAACTTAGCGACGGGGGGGGTATTGAACACCATATATTTT	CASNLATGGVLNTIYF
-	TRBV9	-	TRBJ2-7	TGTGCCAGCAGCGCCGCCGCCACTTCCTACGAGCAGTACTTC	CASSAAATSYEQYF
-	TRBV5-1	TRBD1	TRBJ1-1	TGCGCCAGCAGCTTGGGGCGGACAGGGGTGAACACTGAAGCTTTCTTT	CASSLGRTGVNTEAFF